These 18 T cell receptor beta chains share one sample of origin, sequenced in a study of blood T cell repertoires in COVID-19. Some clones are missing from TCRdb's copy, which holds only in-frame ones; the method was immunoSEQ multiplex PCR. The table has about 190,000 clones, roughly 80% seen once; the top ten hold around 7.8%. Input material: peripheral blood. The receptors come from a woman aged 55-70 years with COVID-19, enrolled during active disease.

The chain couples TRBV19 to TRBJ1-4; 7 nucleotides match TRBD1. The CDR3 totals 16 residues. Germline V gives CDR1 LNHDA, CDR2 SQIVND (reference sequence). V shed 5 bases, J shed 4 bases, and the junction held 10 bases outside the gene matches. In nucleotides, the CDR3 is TGTGCCAGTAGTTTGACAGGGAACCGCGGTAATGAAAAACTGTTTTTT. Residues: CASSLTGNRGNEKLFF.

The chain uses TRBV5-1 and TRBJ2-3; a possible D gene is TRBD2 (6 bases). The CDR3 loop spans 14 amino acids. V was clipped by 4 bases and J by 5 bases, with 14 bases between them. Per germline, CDR1 SGHRS and CDR2 YFSETQ. DNA of the CDR3: TGCGCCAGCAGCCTCGGTGGGAGGTTAGATACGCAGTATTTT. Translated, it gives CASSLGGRLDTQYF.

This sequence joins TRBV9 and TRBJ1-3; no reliable D call. V dropped 3 bases and J dropped 3 bases, with 7 bases sitting between them. The CDR3 totals 13 residues. Germline-derived CDR1 and CDR2 are SGDLS and YYNGEE. CDR3 coding DNA: TGTGCCAGCAGCGCGGTAATTGGAAACACCATATATTTT. Protein sequence: CASSAVIGNTIYF. The variable domain in full, with the rest retrieved from reference TRBV9 and TRBJ1-3, is DSGVTQTPKHLITATGQRVTLRCSPRSGDLSVYWYQQSLDQGLQFLIQYYNGEERAKGNILERFSAQQFPDLHSELNLSSLELGDSALYFCASSAVIGNTIYFGEGSWLTVV.

V gene TRBV3-1 (or the pseudogene TRBV3-2) combines with J gene TRBJ1-1, with D uncertain. V lost 1 base, J lost 1 base, and 7 bases lay in between. The CDR3 is 14 residues long. Germline V gene sequence: CDR1 LGHDT, CDR2 YNNKEL (reference sequence). This CDR3 reads CASSQGAGNTEAFF. The CDR3 DNA sequence: TGTGCCAGCAGCCAAGGGGCCGGGAACACTGAAGCTTTCTTT.

As DNA, the CDR3 is TGTGCCAGCAGTTTTTCGCAGGGGATTGGCTACACCTTC. Its protein is CASSFSQGIGYTF. This chain links TRBV28 with TRBJ1-2; tentatively, D is TRBD1 (6 bases). CDR3 length: 13 residues. Trimming removed 3 bases from V and 7 bases from J, with 12 bases in between. Germline V gene lookup returns CDR1 MDHEN and CDR2 SYDVKM.

V gene TRBV4-2 combines with J gene TRBJ1-2; TRBD1 is a possible D gene (5 bases). The CDR3 is 14 residues long. V dropped 1 base and J dropped 4 bases, with 10 bases sitting between them. CDR1 and CDR2 from the germline V gene are LGHNA and YNFKEQ. The chain's CDR3 is CASSQGQLVYGYTF. In DNA form, the CDR3 reads TGTGCCAGCAGCCAAGGACAGCTCGTCTATGGCTACACCTTC.

The chain recombines TRBV9 with TRBJ2-5, with a tentative D call TRBD1 (5 bases). Germline CDR1 reads SGDLS; CDR2 reads YYNGEE. The CDR3 consists of 16 residues. V was shortened by 3 bases and J by 0 bases, with 15 bases between the two germline ends. CDR3 sequence reads: CASSAIADSYQETQYF. The CDR3 DNA reads TGTGCCAGCAGCGCAATAGCAGACAGCTACCAAGAGACCCAGTACTTC.

This chain joins TRBV6-2 or TRBV6-3 and TRBJ2-1; D gene uncertain. Germline lookup yields CDR1 MNHEY and CDR2 SVGEGT. The V end lost 6 bases, the J end lost 9 bases, and 18 bases lay between the germline ends. The CDR3 runs to 14 residues. The CDR3 loop reads CASSPSRPSGEQFF. The CDR3 nucleotides read TGTGCCAGCAGCCCCTCTAGACCTTCCGGTGAGCAGTTCTTC.

The chain recombines TRBV9 with TRBJ2-1; a weak D match, TRBD1 (5 bases). This CDR3 spans 13 amino acids. The V end lost 3 bases, the J end lost 6 bases, and 10 bases lay between the germline ends. Germline CDR1 SGDLS, CDR2 YYNGEE. The DNA for the CDR3 is TGTGCCAGCAGCGGGGGCCGACTCAATGAGCAGTTCTTC. Protein product: CASSGGRLNEQFF.

The rearrangement links TRBV6-1 to TRBJ1-2; 10 positions match TRBD1. Trimming at V came to 3 bases and at J to 10 bases, leaving 5 bases not matched to a gene. Germline CDR1 is MNHNS and CDR2 is SASEGT. The CDR3 length is 13 residues. Here the CDR3 reads CASSDRDRGVYTF. The DNA for the CDR3 is TGTGCCAGCAGTGATCGGGACAGGGGAGTCTACACCTTC.

The J gene is TRBJ2-5, the V gene TRBV7-8, with D possibly being TRBD2 (5 bases). The germline V gene has CDR1 SGHVS and CDR2 FQNEAQ. The V and J ends lost 4 bases and 5 bases respectively, with 14 bases between them. The CDR3 is made up of 14 amino acids. CDR3 loop: CASSSDSLGETQYF. The CDR3 DNA follows: TGTGCCAGCAGCTCGGACTCTCTCGGGGAGACCCAGTACTTC.

This clone was counted between two and nine times. The chain employs TRBV10-2 and TRBJ2-3; TRBD2 matches at 10 bases. CDR3 length: 14 amino acids. CDR1 is WSHSY and CDR2 is SAAADI in the germline V gene. The trim removed 6 bases at V and 8 bases at J, leaving 8 bases unmatched. The CDR3 is CASRGSGGLGTQYF. The CDR3 DNA reads as TGCGCCAGCAGAGGTAGCGGGGGGCTCGGTACGCAGTATTTT.

This clone was seen more than once but under ten times. Other nucleotide sequences from this sample produce the same CDR3. The V and J genes are TRBV28 and TRBJ1-5, with D unclear. V was pared by 5 bases and J by 2 bases, with 4 bases between. Germline-derived CDR1 and CDR2 are MDHEN and SYDVKM. This CDR3 region has 12 residues. The CDR3 DNA sequence: TGTGCCAGCAGTACAGGCAATCAGCCCCAGCATTTT. This sequence encodes CASSTGNQPQHF.

The rearrangement joins TRBV4-1 to TRBJ2-1, with D unclear. The germline V gene encodes CDR1 MGHRA and CDR2 YSYEKL. With 1 base removed from V and 5 bases from J, the gap between germline ends came to 9 bases. The CDR3 has 14 amino acids. The CDR3 region has the DNA TGCGCCAGCAGCCAAGCGAAACAGAACAATGAGCAGTTCTTC. It encodes CASSQAKQNNEQFF.

Only a few counts were recorded for this clone. The genes are TRBV2 and TRBJ1-1, with 8 bases fitting TRBD1. CDR1 SNHLY and CDR2 FYNNEI come from the germline V gene. V lost 5 bases and J lost 3; bases outside the gene matches: 5. The CDR3 is 14 residues long. The CDR3 bases are TGTGCCAGCAGTCGCAGGGGGCCGGACACTGAAGCTTTCTTT. Translating gives CASSRRGPDTEAFF. Combining the CDR3 with reference TRBV2 and TRBJ1-1 gives the whole variable domain EPEVTQTPSHQVTQMGQEVILRCVPISNHLYFYWYRQILGQKVEFLVSFYNNEISEKSEIFDDQFSVERPDGSNFTLKIRSTKLEDSAMYFCASSRRGPDTEAFFGQGTRLTVV.

In its sample, this clone was seen once. The chain couples TRBV28 to TRBJ2-1; the D gene is possibly TRBD2 (5 bases). CDR1 and CDR2 from the germline V gene are MDHEN and SYDVKM. Trimming removed 5 bases at V and 6 bases at J, with 23 bases between. The CDR3 is 17 amino acids. The CDR3 sequence is CASSPQTGGSNFNEQFF. CDR3 sequence (DNA): TGTGCCAGCAGTCCACAGACTGGAGGATCCAACTTCAATGAGCAGTTCTTC.

This clone was seen at least ten times. Here the CDR3 DNA reads TGTGCCAGCAGTGAAGGTTGGAGTCAGCCCCAGCATTTT. Protein product: CASSEGWSQPQHF. V is TRBV6-1 and J is TRBJ1-5; D gene uncertain. Trimming removed 1 base from V and 6 bases from J, with 7 bases in between. Germline assignment: CDR1 MNHNS and CDR2 SASEGT. The CDR3 is made up of 13 amino acids.

For the CDR3, the DNA is TGTGCCAGCAGTGAGGGAGGATATAATTCACCCCTCCACTTT. It translates to CASSEGGYNSPLHF. This chain connects TRBV6-4 to TRBJ1-6; D is undetermined. Trimming pared 3 bases from V and 4 bases from J, leaving 7 bases between. Germline lookup yields CDR1 MRHNA and CDR2 SNTAGT. CDR3 length: 14 amino acids.